The clone carrying this T cell receptor beta chain was counted a single time. These data originate in a study of blood T cell repertoires in COVID-19. Per the germline V gene, CDR1 is SEHNR and CDR2 is FQNEAQ (reference sequence). CDR3 size: 16 residues. V lost 3 bases to trimming and J lost 6 bases; unmatched junction nucleotides: 9. As processed by the authors: Scientists estimated how many nucleated cells there were by amplifying reference gene primers. The data were produced by immunoSEQ multiplex PCR, yet TCRdb's version contains in-frame clones alone and is incomplete. That table supplies the V and J calls and clone size; D and trimming were determined from the DNA. The sample lists about 170,000 clones; roughly 82% were seen once.

The source of this sequence is a woman between 40 and 55 years old with COVID-19, enrolled during active disease. What was sequenced was peripheral blood. V gene TRBV7-9 combines with J gene TRBJ1-4, with TRBD1 matching over 8 bases. The CDR3 DNA reads as TGTGCCAGCAGCTTCCGACAGGGGAGGGGATATGAAAAACTGTTTTTT. This gives the protein CASSFRQGRGYEKLFF.